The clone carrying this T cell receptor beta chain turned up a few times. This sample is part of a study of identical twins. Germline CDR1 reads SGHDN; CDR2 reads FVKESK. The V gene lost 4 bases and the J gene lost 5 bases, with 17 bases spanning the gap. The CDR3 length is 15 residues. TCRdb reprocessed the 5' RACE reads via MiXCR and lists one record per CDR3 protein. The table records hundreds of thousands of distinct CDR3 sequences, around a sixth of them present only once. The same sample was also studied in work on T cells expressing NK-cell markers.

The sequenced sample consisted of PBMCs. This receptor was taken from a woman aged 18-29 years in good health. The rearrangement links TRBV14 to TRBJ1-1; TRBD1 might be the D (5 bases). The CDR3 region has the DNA TGTGCCAGCAGCCGGTTTCAGGGTGGAAGGACTGAAGCTTTCTTT. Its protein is CASSRFQGGRTEAFF.